This T cell receptor (beta chain) comes out of a study of CD8+CD57+ T cells in acquired aplastic anemia. The sequenced patients had an expansion of CD8+CD57+ cells seen by flow cytometry. This clonotype was seen ten or more times. TCR beta VDJ and CDR3 were profiled, and genomic DNA was the template. TCRdb itself ran the reads through MiXCR, one entry per CDR3 protein. The table lists about 200,000 distinct CDR3 sequences, over 40% of them singletons. There are 15 residues in the CDR3. The germline CDR1 and CDR2 sequences are MNHEY and SVGEGT. V gave up 0 bases and J gave up 2 bases; unmatched junction bases: 4.

The chain recombines TRBV6-2 or TRBV6-3 with TRBJ2-7; TRBD2 agrees at 7 bases. Material: sorted CD4+, CD8+, or CD8+CD57+ T cells (not recorded which) from PBMCs. The receptor was isolated from a human donor with aplastic anemia. The CDR3 DNA follows: TGTGCCAGCAGTTACTCCGGGGGGAGGCCCTACGAGCAGTACTTC. It encodes CASSYSGGRPYEQYF.